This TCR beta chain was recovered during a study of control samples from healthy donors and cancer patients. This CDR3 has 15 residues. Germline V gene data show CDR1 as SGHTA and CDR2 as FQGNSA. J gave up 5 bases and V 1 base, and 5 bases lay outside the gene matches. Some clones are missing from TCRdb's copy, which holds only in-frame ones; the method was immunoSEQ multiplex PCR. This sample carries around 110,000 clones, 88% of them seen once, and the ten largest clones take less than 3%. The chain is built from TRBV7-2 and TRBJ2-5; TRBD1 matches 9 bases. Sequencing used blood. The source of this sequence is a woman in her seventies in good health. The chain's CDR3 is CASSLGGQGSETQYF. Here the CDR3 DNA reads TGTGCCAGCAGCTTAGGGGGACAGGGTTCCGAGACCCAGTACTTC.